This is a list of T cell receptor beta chains from one sample in a study of OX40 agonist ivuxolimab in advanced cancers. Assay used: immunoSEQ multiplex PCR; TCRdb lists only in-frame clones, some missing. The data hold about 79,000 clones, with more than 85% observed a single time. The input for sequencing was CD4+ or CD8+ T cells sorted from blood, taken in a trial of the OX40 agonist ivuxolimab. The receptors were sampled from an adult with an advanced solid tumor such as melanoma, head and neck, liver or kidney cancer. Each CDR3 is given with its conserved first and last residue. A D gene is named only where the DNA matches it firmly.

J,D,V,DNA,CDR3
TRBJ1-1,TRBD1,TRBV19,TGTGCCAGTAGTACGGGACAGGTTTGGAGCACTGAAGCTTTCTTT,CASSTGQVWSTEAFF
TRBJ2-2,TRBD2,TRBV5-1,TGCGCCAGCAGCATCTCTAGCGGGGTCACCACCGGGGAGCTGTTTTTT,CASSISSGVTTGELFF
TRBJ1-1,-,TRBV2,TGTGCCAGCAAGGGGTCAGGGTCGGGCACTGAAGCTTTCTTT,CASKGSGSGTEAFF
TRBJ2-2,-,TRBV7-3,TGTGCCAGCAGACGAGGCGGGGACTTGCTAACCGGGGAGCTGTTTTTT,CASRRGGDLLTGELFF
TRBJ2-2,-,TRBV5-1,TGCGCCAGCAAATTCTCGAACACCGGGGAGCTGTTTTTT,CASKFSNTGELFF
TRBJ1-2,-,TRBV6-1,TGTGCCACGACAGCCGGGGGTGGCTACACCTTC,CATTAGGGYTF
TRBJ2-4,TRBD2,TRBV6-6,TGTGCCAGCAGTTCCCAGCGGGGATCCCAGTACTTC,CASSSQRGSQYF
TRBJ2-3,-,TRBV11-1,TGTGCCAGCAGCTCTCCTACGAGGGGCCTAGAGGGAGATACGCAGTATTTT,CASSSPTRGLEGDTQYF
TRBJ2-1,TRBD1,TRBV10-2,TGCGCCAGCTGGGACAGGGCAAACAATGAGCAGTTCTTC,CASWDRANNEQFF
TRBJ1-2,TRBD1,TRBV29-1,TGCAGCGTCCCGGACAGGGGAGACTATGGCTACACCTTC,CSVPDRGDYGYTF
TRBJ2-5,TRBD2,TRBV29-1,TGCAGCGTTGAGTCGGGAGGGTGGGAGACCCAGTACTTC,CSVESGGWETQYF
TRBJ2-3,TRBD2,TRBV4-1,TGCGCCAGCAGCCAAGACGGGACTAGTAGGTCTGCAGATACGCAGTATTTT,CASSQDGTSRSADTQYF
TRBJ2-5,-,TRBV9,TGTGCCAGCAGCACGGGAACCCAAGAGACCCAGTACTTC,CASSTGTQETQYF
TRBJ2-5,-,TRBV7-8,TGTGCCAGCAGCTTATGGGGCGCCACGGTGGGGGAGACCCAGTACTTC,CASSLWGATVGETQYF
TRBJ1-1,-,TRBV6-5,TGTGCCAGCAGTTACTCGGGGGGTGGATACACTGAAGCTTTCTTT,CASSYSGGGYTEAFF
TRBJ1-2,TRBD1,TRBV15,TGTGCCACCAGCACCAGAGGGGGCGTGATTGGCTACACCTTC,CATSTRGGVIGYTF
TRBJ2-2,-,TRBV4-2,TGTGCCAGCAGCCAATCTACAACGAGCGGGGAGCTGTTTTTT,CASSQSTTSGELFF
TRBJ2-1,-,TRBV11-2,TGTGCCAGCAGCCCACGGCTAGCGCAGTTCTTC,CASSPRLAQFF
TRBJ1-1,-,TRBV30,TGTGCACTGGAGTGGGGAAAGACTGAAGCTTTCTTT,CALEWGKTEAFF
TRBJ1-2,TRBD1,TRBV5-1,TGCGCCAGCAGCTTCTCCGGGACAGGGATCAATGGCTACACCTTC,CASSFSGTGINGYTF
TRBJ2-1,-,TRBV15,TGTGCCACCAGCCCGGGACCAACAATAAATGAGCAGTTCTTC,CATSPGPTINEQFF
TRBJ2-4,-,TRBV19,TGTGCCAGTATGTCCCCCTTGGTCGAAAACATTCAGTACTTC,CASMSPLVENIQYF